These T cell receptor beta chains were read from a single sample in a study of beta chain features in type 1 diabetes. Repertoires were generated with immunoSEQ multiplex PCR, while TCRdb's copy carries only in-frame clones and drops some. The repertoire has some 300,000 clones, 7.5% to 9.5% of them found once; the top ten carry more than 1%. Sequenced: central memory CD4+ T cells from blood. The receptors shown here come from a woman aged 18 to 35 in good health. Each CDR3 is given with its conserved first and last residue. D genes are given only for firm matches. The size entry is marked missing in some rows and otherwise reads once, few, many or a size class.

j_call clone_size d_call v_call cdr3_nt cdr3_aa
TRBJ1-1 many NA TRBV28 TGTGCCAGCAGTCGCTCCACCTTCAACACTGAAGCTTTCTTT CASSRSTFNTEAFF
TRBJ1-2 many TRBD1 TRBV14 TGTGCCAGCAGCCAAGTTGGGGACAGGCGGAGATATGGCTACACCTTC CASSQVGDRRRYGYTF
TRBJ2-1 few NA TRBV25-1 TGTGCCAGCAGTGTTCCAGGGTTACACAATGAGCAGTTCTTC CASSVPGLHNEQFF
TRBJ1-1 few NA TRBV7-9 TGTGCCAGCAGCCCCCCTACCACTGAAGCTTTCTTT CASSPPTTEAFF
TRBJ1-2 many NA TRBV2 TGTGCCATCTCTCAGGGAAACTATGGCTACACCTTC CAISQGNYGYTF
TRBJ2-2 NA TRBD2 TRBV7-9 TGTGCCAGCAGCTCCCGGGGGACTAGCGGGCTGACCGGGGAGCTGTTTTTT CASSSRGTSGLTGELFF
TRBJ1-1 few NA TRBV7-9 TGTGCCAGCAGCCCAAACAGGATGAACACTGAAGCTTTCTTT CASSPNRMNTEAFF
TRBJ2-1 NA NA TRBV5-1 TGCGCCAGCAGCCCAGATGGAGGATCCTACAATGAGCAGTTCTTC CASSPDGGSYNEQFF
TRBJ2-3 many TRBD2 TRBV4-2 TGTGCCAGCAGCCGGACACTAGCGGTGGGCACAGATACGCAGTATTTT CASSRTLAVGTDTQYF
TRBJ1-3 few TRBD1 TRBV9 TGTGCCAGCAGCGGACCCGGGACAGTTGGTGGAAACACCATATATTTT CASSGPGTVGGNTIYF
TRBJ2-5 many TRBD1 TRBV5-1 TGCGCCAGCAGCGCAGGGACAGCCTCAGAGACCCAGTACTTC CASSAGTASETQYF
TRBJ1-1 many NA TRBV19 TGTGCCAGTAGTGTTGTGTCGAACACTGAAGCTTTCTTT CASSVVSNTEAFF
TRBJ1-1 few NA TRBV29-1 TGCAGCGTTGAAGACCCGGGACATCGAGGGGCTTTCTTT CSVEDPGHRGAFF
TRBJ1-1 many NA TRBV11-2 TGTGCCAGCAGCCGACACAGGGACGACAACACTGAAGCTTTCTTT CASSRHRDDNTEAFF
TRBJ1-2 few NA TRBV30 TGTGCCTGGAGTGGTCTAGGTCCCGGGAAGGGCTACACCTTC CAWSGLGPGKGYTF
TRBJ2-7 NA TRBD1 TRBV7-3 TGTGCCAGCAGCTTAAGAGGGAGACAGGGAGATGAGCAGTACTTC CASSLRGRQGDEQYF
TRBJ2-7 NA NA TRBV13 TGTGCCAGCAGCTTCTTCCGAGGAAGCTCCTACGAGCAGTACTTC CASSFFRGSSYEQYF
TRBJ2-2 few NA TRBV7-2 TGTGCCAGCAGCCACCTGCGCAGGGCCCTTTCGAAATACACCGGGGAGCTGTTTTTT CASSHLRRALSKYTGELFF
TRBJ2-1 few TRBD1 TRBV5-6 TGTGCCAGCAGCCCGGACAGGGCGCATGAGCAGTTCTTC CASSPDRAHEQFF
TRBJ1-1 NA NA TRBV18 TGTGCCAGCTCACCCCCCGGGGACCCCACTGAAGCTTTCTTT CASSPPGDPTEAFF
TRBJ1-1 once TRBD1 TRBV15 TGTGCCACCAGCAGCGGACAGGGGGTTCGAACTGAAGCTTTCTTT CATSSGQGVRTEAFF
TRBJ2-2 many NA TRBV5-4 TGTGCCAGCAGCTTGGCTGGGGTTGACACCGGGGAGCTGTTTTTT CASSLAGVDTGELFF
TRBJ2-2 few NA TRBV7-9 TGTGCCAGCAGCTCCCGATCCGCCGCCGGGGAGCTGTTTTTT CASSSRSAAGELFF
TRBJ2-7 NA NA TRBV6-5 TGTGCCAGCAGTTATTATCCCCAGAGAAGTTACTACGAGCAGTACTTC CASSYYPQRSYYEQYF
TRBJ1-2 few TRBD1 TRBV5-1 TGCGCCAGCAGCCCCACGGGACAGCGGTATGGCTACACCTTC CASSPTGQRYGYTF
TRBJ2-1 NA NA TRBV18 TGTGCCAGCTCACCACTTCGGGATAATGAGCAGTTCTTC CASSPLRDNEQFF
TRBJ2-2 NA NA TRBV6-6 TGTGCCAGCAGTGAGATTAACCGGGGGGAGCTGTTTTTT CASSEINRGELFF
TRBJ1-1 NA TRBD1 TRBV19 TGTGCCAGTAGTGACAGGGTATTGGACACTGAAGCTTTCTTT CASSDRVLDTEAFF
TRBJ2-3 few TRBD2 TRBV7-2 TGTGCCAGCAGCCGGACTAGCGGGGCAGATACGCAGTATTTT CASSRTSGADTQYF
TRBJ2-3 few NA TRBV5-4 TGTGCCAGCAGCGTCCGGGACATGAAGAATACGCAGTATTTT CASSVRDMKNTQYF
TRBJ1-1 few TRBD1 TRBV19 TGTGCCAGTAGGGGCCGAAAGGGGGCCGAGAGACTTAACACTGAAGCTTTCTTT CASRGRKGAERLNTEAFF
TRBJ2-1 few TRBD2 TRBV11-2 TGTGCCAGCAGCTTAGCCCGACTAGCGGGGGTAAATGAGCAGTTCTTC CASSLARLAGVNEQFF
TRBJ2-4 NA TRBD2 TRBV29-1 TGCAGCGTTGTAGGGCGGGGGAGGTCAGCCAAAAACATTCAGTACTTC CSVVGRGRSAKNIQYF
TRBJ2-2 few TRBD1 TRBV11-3 TGTGCCAGCAGCTTAGGACAGGGGTACACCGGGGAGCTGTTTTTT CASSLGQGYTGELFF
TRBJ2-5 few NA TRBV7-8 TGTGCCAGCAGCTTATTCTACGAGACCCAGTACTTC CASSLFYETQYF
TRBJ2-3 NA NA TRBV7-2 TGTGCCAGCAGCTTCGTTAGGGTTGATACGCAGTATTTT CASSFVRVDTQYF
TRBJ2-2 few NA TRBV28 TGTGCCAGCAGTTTCGGATCGGGGGCGAACACCGGGGAGCTGTTTTTT CASSFGSGANTGELFF
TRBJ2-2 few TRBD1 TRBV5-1 TGCGCCAGTAGGGACAGGGCGGACGGGGAGCTGTTTTTT CASRDRADGELFF
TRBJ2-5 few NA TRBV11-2 TGTGCCAGCACCCCTCCCTCGAGGATCCAGTACTTC CASTPPSRIQYF
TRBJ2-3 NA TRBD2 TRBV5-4 TGTGCCAGCAGCCCCCTCGCGGGGGTGGGAGATACGCAGTATTTT CASSPLAGVGDTQYF
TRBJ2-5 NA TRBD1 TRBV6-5 TGTGCCAGCGCTGAGTCGGGACAGCAAGAGACCCAGTACTTC CASAESGQQETQYF
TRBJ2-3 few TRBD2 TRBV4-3 TGCGCCAGCAGTTACGATTTCGGCGGGAGTGGAGATACGCAGTATTTT CASSYDFGGSGDTQYF
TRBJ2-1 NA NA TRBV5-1 TGCGCCAGCAGAATGGACGGTAGCTCCTACAATGAGCAGTTCTTC CASRMDGSSYNEQFF
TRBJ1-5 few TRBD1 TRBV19 TGTGCCAGTAGTATGGATGGACAGGGCCGACGGCCCCAGCATTTT CASSMDGQGRRPQHF
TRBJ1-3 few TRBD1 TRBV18 TGTGCCAGCTCGGGAGGGGGCACCTCTGGAAACACCATATATTTT CASSGGGTSGNTIYF
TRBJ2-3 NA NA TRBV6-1 TGTGCCAGCAGTGAAGTAATAAGGACTACTGGCACAGATACGCAGTATTTT CASSEVIRTTGTDTQYF
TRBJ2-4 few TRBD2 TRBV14 TGTGCCAGCAGCCAAGATCCGGGCCGGGGGGACCCCAAAAACATTCAGTACTTC CASSQDPGRGDPKNIQYF